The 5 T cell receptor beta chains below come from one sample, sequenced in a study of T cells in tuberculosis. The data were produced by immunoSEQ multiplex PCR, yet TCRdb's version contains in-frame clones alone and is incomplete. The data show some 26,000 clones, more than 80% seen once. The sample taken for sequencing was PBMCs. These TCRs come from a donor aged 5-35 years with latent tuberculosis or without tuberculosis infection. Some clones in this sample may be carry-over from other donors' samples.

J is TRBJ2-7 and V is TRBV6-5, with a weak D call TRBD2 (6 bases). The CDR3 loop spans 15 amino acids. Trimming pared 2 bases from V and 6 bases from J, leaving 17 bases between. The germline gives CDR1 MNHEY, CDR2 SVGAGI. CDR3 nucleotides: TGTGCCAGCAGTTACGACCATTCGGGGGTGCGCGAGCAGTACTTC. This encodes CASSYDHSGVREQYF.

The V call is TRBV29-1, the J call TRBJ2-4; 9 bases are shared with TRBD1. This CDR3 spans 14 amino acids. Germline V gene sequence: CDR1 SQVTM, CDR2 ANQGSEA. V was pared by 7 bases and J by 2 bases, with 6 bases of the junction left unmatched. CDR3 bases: TGCAGCGCCGCGGGGACAGGGACCAAAAACATTCAGTACTTC. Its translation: CSAAGTGTKNIQYF.

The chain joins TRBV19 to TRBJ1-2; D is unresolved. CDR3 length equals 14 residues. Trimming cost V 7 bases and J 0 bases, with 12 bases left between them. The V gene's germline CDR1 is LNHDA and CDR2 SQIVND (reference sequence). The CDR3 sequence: CASINSKTNYGYTF. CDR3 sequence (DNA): TGTGCCAGTATTAACTCGAAAACTAACTATGGCTACACCTTC.

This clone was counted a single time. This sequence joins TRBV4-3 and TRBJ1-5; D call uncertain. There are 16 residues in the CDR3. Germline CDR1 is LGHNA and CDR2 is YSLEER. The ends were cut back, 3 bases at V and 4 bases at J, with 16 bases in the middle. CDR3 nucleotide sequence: TGCGCCAGCAGCCATGAGGTCTCCACTTTAAATCAGCCCCAGCATTTT. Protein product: CASSHEVSTLNQPQHF.

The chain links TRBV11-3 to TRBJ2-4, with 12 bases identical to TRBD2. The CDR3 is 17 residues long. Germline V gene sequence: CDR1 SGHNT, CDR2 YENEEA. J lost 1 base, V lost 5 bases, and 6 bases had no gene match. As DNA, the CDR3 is TGTGCCAGCAGCCCAGGGACTAGCGGGTCCGCCAAAAACATTCAGTACTTC. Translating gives CASSPGTSGSAKNIQYF.